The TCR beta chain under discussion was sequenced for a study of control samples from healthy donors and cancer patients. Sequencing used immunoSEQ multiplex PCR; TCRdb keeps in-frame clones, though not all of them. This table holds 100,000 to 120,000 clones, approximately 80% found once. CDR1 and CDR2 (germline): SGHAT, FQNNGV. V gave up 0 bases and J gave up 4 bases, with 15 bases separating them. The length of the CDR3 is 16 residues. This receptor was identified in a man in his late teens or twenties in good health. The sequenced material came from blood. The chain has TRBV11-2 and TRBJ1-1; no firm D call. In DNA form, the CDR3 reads TGTGCCAGCAGCTTAGATGGGGAATCTATTTTCACTGAAGCTTTCTTT. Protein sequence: CASSLDGESIFTEAFF.